The clone carrying this TCR beta chain has a handful of counts. The source of the sample is a study of T cells in Graves' hyperthyroidism and ophthalmopathy. Germline trimming cut 0 bases from V and 5 bases from J; bases unmatched to any gene: 8. CDR1 MNHEY and CDR2 SVGAGI come from the germline V gene. This CDR3 is 17 amino acids long. Researchers amplified the TCR beta CDR3 regions from RNA transcripts. The HTBI primer set served for first-round RT-PCR of the TCR CDR3. TCRdb recomputed calls from the multiplex PCR reads with MiXCR, one row per CDR3 protein. The table records approximately 620,000 distinct CDR3 sequences, around 16% of them present only once.

The gene calls are TRBV6-5 and TRBJ1-1; 11 bases match TRBD1. The TCR originated in a woman aged 40 to 50 with Graves' ophthalmopathy. Sequencing was carried out using blood. CDR3 in DNA: TGTGCCAGCAGTTACTCTCCCGGGACAGGGGGTTGGACTGAAGCTTTCTTT. It specifies CASSYSPGTGGWTEAFF.